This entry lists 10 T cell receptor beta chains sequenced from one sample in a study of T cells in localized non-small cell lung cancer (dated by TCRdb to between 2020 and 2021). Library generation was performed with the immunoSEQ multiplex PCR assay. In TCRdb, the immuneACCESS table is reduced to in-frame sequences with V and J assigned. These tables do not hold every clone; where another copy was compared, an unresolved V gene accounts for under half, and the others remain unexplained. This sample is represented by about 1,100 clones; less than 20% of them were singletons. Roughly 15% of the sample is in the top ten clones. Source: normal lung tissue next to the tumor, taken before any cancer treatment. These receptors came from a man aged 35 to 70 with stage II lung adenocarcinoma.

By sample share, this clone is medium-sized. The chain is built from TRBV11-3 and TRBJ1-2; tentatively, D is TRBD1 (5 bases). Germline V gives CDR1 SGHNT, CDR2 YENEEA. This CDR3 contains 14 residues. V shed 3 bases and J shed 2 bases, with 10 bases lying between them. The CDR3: CASSFWEGNYGYTF. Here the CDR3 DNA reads TGTGCCAGCAGCTTTTGGGAGGGGAACTATGGCTACACCTTC.

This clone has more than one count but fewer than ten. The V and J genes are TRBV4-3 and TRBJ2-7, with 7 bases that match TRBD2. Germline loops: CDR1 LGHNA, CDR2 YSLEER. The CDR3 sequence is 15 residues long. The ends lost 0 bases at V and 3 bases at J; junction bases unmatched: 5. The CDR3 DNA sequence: TGCGCCAGCAGCCAAGAGTGGGGAGGGGTCTACGAGCAGTACTTC. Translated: CASSQEWGGVYEQYF.

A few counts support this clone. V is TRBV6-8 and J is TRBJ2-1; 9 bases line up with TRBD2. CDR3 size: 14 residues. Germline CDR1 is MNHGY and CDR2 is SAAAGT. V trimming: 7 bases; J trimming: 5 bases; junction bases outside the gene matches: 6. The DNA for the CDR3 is TGTGCCAGCAAGCTGGGGACTAGCAACAATGAGCAGTTCTTC. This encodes CASKLGTSNNEQFF.

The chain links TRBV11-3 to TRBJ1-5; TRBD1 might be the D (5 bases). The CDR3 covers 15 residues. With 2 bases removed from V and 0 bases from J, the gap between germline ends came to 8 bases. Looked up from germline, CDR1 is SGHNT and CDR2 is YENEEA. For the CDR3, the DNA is TGTGCCAGCAGCTTACAGGGATTTAGCAATCAGCCCCAGCATTTT. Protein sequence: CASSLQGFSNQPQHF.

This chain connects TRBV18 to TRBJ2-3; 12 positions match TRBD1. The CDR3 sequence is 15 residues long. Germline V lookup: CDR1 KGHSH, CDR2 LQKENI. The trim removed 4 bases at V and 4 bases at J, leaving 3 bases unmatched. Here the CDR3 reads CASSQGTGGADTQYF. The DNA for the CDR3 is TGTGCCAGCTCACAAGGGACAGGGGGCGCAGATACGCAGTATTTT. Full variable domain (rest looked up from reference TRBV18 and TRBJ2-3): NAGVMQNPRHLVRRRGQEARLRCSPMKGHSHVYWYRQLPEEGLKFMVYLQKENIIDESGMPKERFSAEFPKEGPSILRIQQVVRGDSAAYFCASSQGTGGADTQYFGPGTRLTVL.

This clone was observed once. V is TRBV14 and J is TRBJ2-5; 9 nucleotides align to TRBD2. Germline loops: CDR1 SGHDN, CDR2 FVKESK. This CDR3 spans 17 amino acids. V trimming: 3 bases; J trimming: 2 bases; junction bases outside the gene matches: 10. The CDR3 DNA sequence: TGTGCCAGCAGCCACCTAATGGGCGGGAGGGGACAAGAGACCCAGTACTTC. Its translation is CASSHLMGGRGQETQYF.

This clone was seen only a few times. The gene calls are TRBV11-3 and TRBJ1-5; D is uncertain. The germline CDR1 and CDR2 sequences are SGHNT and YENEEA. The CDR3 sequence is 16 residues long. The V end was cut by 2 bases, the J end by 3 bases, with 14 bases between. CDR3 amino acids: CASSLISTDPNQPQHF. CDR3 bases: TGTGCCAGCAGCTTAATTAGTACGGACCCCAATCAGCCCCAGCATTTT.

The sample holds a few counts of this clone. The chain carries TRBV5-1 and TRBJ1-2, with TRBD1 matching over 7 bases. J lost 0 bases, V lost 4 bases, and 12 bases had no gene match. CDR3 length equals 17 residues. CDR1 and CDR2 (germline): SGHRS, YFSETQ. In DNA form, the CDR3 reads TGCGCCAGCAGCGTGGCCGGGACAGCCTCAGCTAACTATGGCTACACCTTC. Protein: CASSVAGTASANYGYTF.

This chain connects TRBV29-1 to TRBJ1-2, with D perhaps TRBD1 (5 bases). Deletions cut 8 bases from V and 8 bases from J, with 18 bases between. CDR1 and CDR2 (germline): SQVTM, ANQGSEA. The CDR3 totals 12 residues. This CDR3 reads CSTRDGGEGYTF. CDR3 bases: TGCAGCACCCGGGACGGCGGGGAGGGCTACACCTTC.

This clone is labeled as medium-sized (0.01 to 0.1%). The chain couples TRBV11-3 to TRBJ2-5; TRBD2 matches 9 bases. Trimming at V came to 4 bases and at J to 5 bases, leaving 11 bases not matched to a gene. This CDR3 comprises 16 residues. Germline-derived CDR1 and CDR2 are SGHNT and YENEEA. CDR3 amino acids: CASSSGLASFRETQYF. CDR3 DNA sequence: TGTGCCAGCAGCTCCGGACTAGCGTCGTTCCGCGAGACCCAGTACTTC.